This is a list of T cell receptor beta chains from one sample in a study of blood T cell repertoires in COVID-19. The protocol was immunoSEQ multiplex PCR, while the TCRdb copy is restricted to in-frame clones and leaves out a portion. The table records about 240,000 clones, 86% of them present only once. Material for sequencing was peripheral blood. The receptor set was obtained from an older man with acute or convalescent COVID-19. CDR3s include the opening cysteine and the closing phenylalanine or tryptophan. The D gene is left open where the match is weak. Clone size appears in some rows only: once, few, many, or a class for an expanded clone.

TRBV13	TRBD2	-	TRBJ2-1	TGTGCCAGCAGCCATTATACTAGGACTAGCGGGAGGAGCTCCTACAATGAGCAGTTCTTC	CASSHYTRTSGRSSYNEQFF
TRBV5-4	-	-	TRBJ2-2	TGTGCCAGCAGCTTGAGTTCCCCGGGTGACGGGGAGCTGTTTTTT	CASSLSSPGDGELFF
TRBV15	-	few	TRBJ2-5	TGTGCCACCAGCAGTCCGGCTAGAGAGACCCAGTACTTC	CATSSPARETQYF
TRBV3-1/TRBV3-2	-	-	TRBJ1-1	TGTGCCAGCAGCCAAGAACCAGGGCTGGGTGAAGCTTTCTTT	CASSQEPGLGEAFF
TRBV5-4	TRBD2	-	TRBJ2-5	TGTGCCAGCAGCTTTATTACGGGGGGGCCCCAAGAGACCCAGTACTTC	CASSFITGGPQETQYF
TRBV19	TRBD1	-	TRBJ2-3	TGTGCCAGTAGGGGACAGGGGGGCACAGATACGCAGTATTTT	CASRGQGGTDTQYF
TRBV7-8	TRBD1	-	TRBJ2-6	TGTGCCAGCAGCCGCCTCCTACAGGGGACCTCTGGGGCCAACGTCCTGACTTTC	CASSRLLQGTSGANVLTF
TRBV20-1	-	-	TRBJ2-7	TGCAGTGCCATGGGGAGCTACGAGCAGTACTTC	CSAMGSYEQYF
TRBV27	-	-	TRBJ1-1	TGTGCCAGCAGTTTCTCAGGGTCCACTGAAGCTTTCTTT	CASSFSGSTEAFF
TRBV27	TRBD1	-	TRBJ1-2	TGTGCCAGCAGCGTTATCGGGACAGGGGATGGCTACACCTTC	CASSVIGTGDGYTF
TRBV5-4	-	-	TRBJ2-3	TGTGCCAGCAGCGACGACGGGGTATTTAGCACAGATACGCAGTATTTT	CASSDDGVFSTDTQYF
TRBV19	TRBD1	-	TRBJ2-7	TGTGCCAGTAGTCCTCGGGACAGGAACGAGCAGTACTTC	CASSPRDRNEQYF
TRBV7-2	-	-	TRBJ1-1	TGTGCCAGCAGCTTAGACGCGCCCGCCGGGGCTTTCTTT	CASSLDAPAGAFF
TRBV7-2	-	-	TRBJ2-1	TGTGCCAGCAGCTTTACCCGCGGTTCCTACAATGAGCAGTTCTTC	CASSFTRGSYNEQFF
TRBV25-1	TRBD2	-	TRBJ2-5	TGTGCCAGCAGTGAAGGGGGACTAGCGGGGGCTGCCACCCAGTACTTC	CASSEGGLAGAATQYF
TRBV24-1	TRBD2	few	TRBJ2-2	TGTGCCACCAGTGTAGCGGGGTTGGACACCGGGGAGCTGTTTTTT	CATSVAGLDTGELFF
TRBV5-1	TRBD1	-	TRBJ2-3	TGCGCCAGCAGCCGAGACAGGGCCACAGATACGCAGTATTTT	CASSRDRATDTQYF
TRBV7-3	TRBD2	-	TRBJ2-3	TGTGCCAGCAGCTTAACAGCGGGAGGTAGCACAGATACGCAGTATTTT	CASSLTAGGSTDTQYF
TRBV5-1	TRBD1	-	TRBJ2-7	TGCGCCAGCAGCTTACCGGGACAGGGCCCCTACGAGCAGTACTTC	CASSLPGQGPYEQYF
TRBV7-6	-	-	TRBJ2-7	TGTGCCAGCAGCTTAGGGGGGACAAAGGCCCACGAGCAGTACTTC	CASSLGGTKAHEQYF
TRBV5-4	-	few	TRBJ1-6	TGTGCCAGCAGCTTACAGGAATCAAATTCACCCCTCCACTTT	CASSLQESNSPLHF
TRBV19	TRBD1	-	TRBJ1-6	TGTGCCAGTAGTATAGCGGGGACAGGGTTGGCGTCACCCCTCCACTTT	CASSIAGTGLASPLHF
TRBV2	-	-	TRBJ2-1	TGTGCCTCAAGGGGGGGGATGTACAATGAGCAGTTCTTC	CASRGGMYNEQFF
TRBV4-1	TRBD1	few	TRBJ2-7	TGCGCCAGCAGCCGGACAGGGTACGAGCAGTACTTC	CASSRTGYEQYF
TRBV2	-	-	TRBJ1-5	TGTGCCAGCAGTTTTGAAGCTGATCAGCCCCAGCATTTT	CASSFEADQPQHF
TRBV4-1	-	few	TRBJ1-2	TGCGCCAGCAGCCCTACCCCAGGCGATGCTAACTATGGCTACACCTTC	CASSPTPGDANYGYTF
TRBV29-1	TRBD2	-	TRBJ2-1	TGCAGCGCACTGACTAGCCTGTCCTACAATGAGCAGTTCTTC	CSALTSLSYNEQFF
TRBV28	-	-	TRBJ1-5	TGTGCCAGCAGTTCCGGGGGTCTCAGGGAGCATTTT	CASSSGGLREHF
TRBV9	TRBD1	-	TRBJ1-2	TGTGCCAGCAGCGTAGACCCAACAGGGGGCGAATATGGCTACACCTTC	CASSVDPTGGEYGYTF
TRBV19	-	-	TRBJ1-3	TGTGCCAGTAGGAAAGGCCTGGAGGCTGGAAACACCATATATTTT	CASRKGLEAGNTIYF
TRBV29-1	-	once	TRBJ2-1	TGCAGCGTTGCGCCCGGGGGTGGCTCCTACAATGAGCAGTTCTTC	CSVAPGGGSYNEQFF
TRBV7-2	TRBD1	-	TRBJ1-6	TGTGCCAGCAGCTGGCAGGGGGTTGGCTCACCCCTCCACTTT	CASSWQGVGSPLHF
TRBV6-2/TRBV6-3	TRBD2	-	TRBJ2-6	TGTGCCAGCAGTTACTCCCCTCGCGGGGGGGCGAGAGTCAACGTCCTGACTTTC	CASSYSPRGGARVNVLTF
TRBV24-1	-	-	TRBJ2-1	TGTGCCACCAGTGATCCTACAGGGGAGGCTCCCTACAATGAGCAGTTCTTC	CATSDPTGEAPYNEQFF
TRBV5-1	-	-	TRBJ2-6	TGCGCCAGCAGCTTGGACTACCCTCCCGGGGCCAACGTCCTGACTTTC	CASSLDYPPGANVLTF
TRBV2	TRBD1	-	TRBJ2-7	TGTGCCAGCAGTGACAGGACAGGACTTTACGAGCAGTACTTC	CASSDRTGLYEQYF
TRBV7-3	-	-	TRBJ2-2	TGTGCCTCTTTTAGCGCCGCGAACACCGGGGAGCTGTTTTTT	CASFSAANTGELFF
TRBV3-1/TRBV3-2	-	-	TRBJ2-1	TGTGCCAGCAGCCAAGATCTTGTGGGGGCACAGTTCTTC	CASSQDLVGAQFF
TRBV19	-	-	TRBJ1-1	TGTGCCAGTAGTATAGCTACAGGCACTGAAGCTTTCTTT	CASSIATGTEAFF
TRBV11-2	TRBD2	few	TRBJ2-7	TGTGCCAGCAGCCAACTAGCGACCTCCTACGAGCAGTACTTC	CASSQLATSYEQYF
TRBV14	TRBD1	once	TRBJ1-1	TGTGCCAGCAGCCAAGATCGGTCGTGGGGGACAGGGAACACTGAAGCTTTCTTT	CASSQDRSWGTGNTEAFF
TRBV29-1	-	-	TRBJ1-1	TGCAGCGTTGAAGGGGTGGGAGGGAGGCACACTGAAGCTTTCTTT	CSVEGVGGRHTEAFF